This is a list of T cell receptor beta chains from one sample in a study of cytomegalovirus exposure and HLA in healthy donors. Repertoires were generated with immunoSEQ multiplex PCR, while TCRdb's copy carries only in-frame clones and drops some. The sample has hundreds of thousands of clones, roughly 79% seen once; the top ten hold around 2%. Sample: PBMCs. These receptors all stem from a man between 18 and 29 years old in good health and CMV-seronegative. The CDR3 runs from the conserved cysteine through the conserved F or W. A D gene is named only where the DNA matches it firmly. Clone size is shown for a subset of rows, as once, few, many or a class of expanded clone.

TRBV9	once	TRBJ1-1	NA	CASSVESGMGAFF	TGTGCCAGCAGCGTAGAAAGCGGAATGGGAGCTTTCTTT
TRBV6-5	NA	TRBJ2-1	NA	CASTDRRPNNEQFF	TGTGCCAGCACCGACAGGAGGCCTAACAATGAGCAGTTCTTC
TRBV25-1	many	TRBJ2-5	NA	CASSDKETQYF	TGTGCCAGCAGTGACAAAGAGACCCAGTACTTC
TRBV28	NA	TRBJ1-5	NA	CASSLQSQMGGPHNQPQHF	TGTGCCAGCAGTTTACAGAGTCAGATGGGGGGGCCTCACAATCAGCCCCAGCATTTT
TRBV9	once	TRBJ1-1	NA	CASSVLGDSEAFF	TGTGCCAGCAGCGTATTAGGGGACTCTGAAGCTTTCTTT
TRBV4-2	once	TRBJ2-7	TRBD2	CASSQGAGGAGGREQYF	TGTGCCAGCAGCCAAGGGGCTGGAGGGGCGGGGGGGAGAGAGCAGTACTTC
TRBV28	NA	TRBJ1-3	TRBD1	CASNSGTGSAGFKGNTIYF	TGTGCCAGCAACTCGGGGACAGGGTCGGCGGGTTTTAAAGGAAACACCATATATTTT
TRBV6-5	few	TRBJ1-5	TRBD1	CASSSTGDGNQPQHF	TGTGCCAGCAGTTCGACAGGGGACGGCAATCAGCCCCAGCATTTT
TRBV5-1	NA	TRBJ2-1	TRBD2	CASSFGLAGAYEQFF	TGCGCCAGCAGCTTCGGACTAGCGGGAGCCTATGAGCAGTTCTTC
TRBV6-6	NA	TRBJ2-7	TRBD1	CASSQTGTAPYEQYF	TGTGCCAGCAGTCAAACCGGGACAGCGCCCTACGAGCAGTACTTC
TRBV13	NA	TRBJ2-1	TRBD2	CASSWRTSGPYNEQFF	TGTGCCAGCAGCTGGAGGACTAGCGGTCCCTACAATGAGCAGTTCTTC
TRBV27	NA	TRBJ2-2	TRBD2	CASSRKLAGGTGELFF	TGTGCCAGCAGTCGAAAACTAGCGGGTGGCACCGGGGAGCTGTTTTTT
TRBV7-6	NA	TRBJ1-1	NA	CASSLELYTEAFF	TGTGCCAGCAGCTTAGAGCTCTACACTGAAGCTTTCTTT
TRBV7-9	NA	TRBJ1-5	NA	CASSFPGNNQPQHF	TGTGCCAGCAGCTTCCCAGGGAACAACCAGCCCCAGCATTTT
TRBV6-6	NA	TRBJ1-3	NA	CASSVRGTGDTIYF	TGTGCCAGCAGTGTTCGCGGGACCGGTGACACCATATATTTT
TRBV30	NA	TRBJ1-5	NA	CAWSVVEGQPQHF	TGTGCCTGGAGTGTTGTGGAGGGTCAGCCCCAGCATTTT
TRBV27	NA	TRBJ2-7	NA	CASRPVDGRGSYEQYF	TGTGCCAGCAGACCGGTCGATGGTAGGGGGAGTTACGAGCAGTACTTC
TRBV9	once	TRBJ1-1	NA	CASSVDPGYTEAFF	TGTGCCAGCAGCGTAGATCCGGGGTACACTGAAGCTTTCTTT
TRBV9	NA	TRBJ1-1	NA	CASSVAFAGTEAFF	TGTGCCAGCAGCGTAGCATTTGCAGGCACTGAAGCTTTCTTT
TRBV7-9	NA	TRBJ2-7	TRBD2	CASSLGGGTASEQYF	TGTGCCAGCAGCTTAGGGGGGGGGACGGCTTCCGAGCAGTACTTC
TRBV10-3	NA	TRBJ1-5	TRBD1	CAISEGQGNQPQHF	TGTGCCATCAGTGAGGGACAGGGAAACCAGCCCCAGCATTTT
TRBV7-6	NA	TRBJ1-5	NA	CASSSARAGRSNQPQHF	TGTGCCAGCAGCTCCGCCCGGGCGGGAAGGAGCAATCAGCCCCAGCATTTT